A single sample is the source of the 14 T cell receptor beta chains below, sequenced in a study of T cell changes during pregnancy in multiple sclerosis. Here immunoSEQ multiplex PCR was the method, and the copy in TCRdb shows in-frame clones only, minus some. The table shows 40,000 to 60,000 clones, with almost 90% occurring only once. This sample comprised peripheral blood, obtained in the first trimester of pregnancy. Receptors were obtained from a female donor in good health, enrolled as a control in a pregnancy study.

V gene TRBV5-4 combines with J gene TRBJ1-1; no definite D call. Germline values: CDR1 SGHNT, CDR2 YYREEE (reference sequence). V shed 0 bases and J shed 0 bases, with 6 bases lying between them. This CDR3 comprises 14 residues. The chain's CDR3 is CASSLGGLNTEAFF. CDR3 DNA: TGTGCCAGCAGCTTGGGCGGGTTGAACACTGAAGCTTTCTTT.

The chain combines TRBV4-2 with TRBJ2-2; 9 bases match TRBD2. CDR1 is LGHNA, CDR2 YNFKEQ, per germline. CDR3 length equals 15 residues. Trimming cost V 1 base and J 3 bases; bases outside gene matches: 0. In DNA form, the CDR3 reads TGTGCCAGCAGCCAAGGGACTAGCGACACCGGGGAGCTGTTTTTT. Amino acids: CASSQGTSDTGELFF.

This clone was observed a handful of times. The rearrangement joins TRBV30 to TRBJ1-3; D call uncertain. The V gene lost 4 bases and the J gene lost 3 bases, with 10 bases spanning the gap. The length of the CDR3 is 13 residues. Germline V gene sequence: CDR1 GTSNPN, CDR2 SVGIG (reference sequence). For the CDR3, the DNA is TGTGCCTGGACGGAGGGAATTGGAAACACCATATATTTT. Translating gives CAWTEGIGNTIYF.

The chain is built from TRBV5-4 and TRBJ2-3; 7 positions match TRBD2. The germline V gene has CDR1 SGHNT and CDR2 YYREEE (reference sequence). The CDR3 covers 16 residues. The V and J ends lost 2 bases and 5 bases, in that order; junction bases with no gene match: 11. CDR3 nucleotide sequence: TGTGCCAGCAGCTTACCGCGCGGGAGAGGAGGAGATACGCAGTATTTT. Translating it yields CASSLPRGRGGDTQYF.

This clone was seen a single time. The chain is built from TRBV5-4 and TRBJ2-2, with D possibly being TRBD1 (6 bases). From germline, CDR1 is SGHNT and CDR2 YYREEE (reference sequence). Trimming cost V 4 bases and J 5 bases, with 15 bases left between them. The CDR3 length is 15 residues. CDR3 DNA: TGTGCCAGCAGCCCGCCCGGGACACCGACCGGGGAGCTGTTTTTT. This sequence encodes CASSPPGTPTGELFF.

The chain couples TRBV11-2 to TRBJ2-1, with 9 bases matching TRBD2. The CDR3 runs to 16 residues. CDR1 and CDR2 (germline): SGHAT, FQNNGV. V was pared by 5 bases and J by 7 bases, with 12 bases of the junction left unmatched. CDR3 amino acids: CASSLSGGRAGNEQFF. The CDR3, as DNA: TGTGCCAGCAGCCTAAGCGGCGGGAGGGCCGGGAATGAGCAGTTCTTC.

This CDR3 reads CASSQEKGTGLSSPLHF. The DNA of the CDR3 is TGCGCCAGCAGCCAAGAGAAAGGGACAGGGCTGAGTTCACCCCTCCACTTT. The chain is built from TRBV4-1 and TRBJ1-6; 9 nucleotides align to TRBD1. J was trimmed by 9 bases and V by 0 bases; bases with no gene match: 9. Germline CDR1 MGHRA, CDR2 YSYEKL. The CDR3 has 17 residues.

The chain carries TRBV5-4 and TRBJ2-7; a possible D gene is TRBD2 (6 bases). From germline, CDR1 is SGHNT and CDR2 YYREEE (reference sequence). V gave up 3 bases and J gave up 2 bases, with 18 bases separating them. The CDR3 totals 16 residues. The CDR3 region has the DNA TGTGCCAGCAGCTCGGTTCCGGGGACTTCAACCTACGAGCAGTACTTC. Residues: CASSSVPGTSTYEQYF.

The CDR3 DNA is TGTGCCAGTAGAATGATAGCGGGAGAGGTGACCGGGGAGCTGTTTTTT. It is translated as CASRMIAGEVTGELFF. This sequence joins TRBV19 and TRBJ2-2; 9 bases align to TRBD2. Germline CDR1 reads LNHDA; CDR2 reads SQIVND (reference sequence). J was trimmed by 5 bases and V by 6 bases; bases with no gene match: 10. The CDR3 has 16 residues.

This rearrangement joins TRBV7-3 to TRBJ2-3; D gene ambiguous. CDR3 length: 15 residues. V lost 5 bases and J 2 bases, leaving 14 bases between the germline ends. The V gene's germline CDR1 is SGHTA and CDR2 FQGTGA. The CDR3 sequence: CASSDSGAPTDTQYF. The DNA of the CDR3 is TGTGCCAGCAGCGATTCGGGTGCTCCCACAGATACGCAGTATTTT. Full variable domain (rest looked up from reference TRBV7-3 and TRBJ2-3): GAGVSQTPSNKVTEKGKYVELRCDPISGHTALYWYRQSLGQGPEFLIYFQGTGAADDSGLPNDRFFAVRPEGSVSTLKIQRTERGDSAVYLCASSDSGAPTDTQYFGPGTRLTVL.

J is TRBJ2-7 and V is TRBV4-3; 9 positions agree with TRBD2. Per the germline V gene, CDR1 is LGHNA and CDR2 is YSLEER. V dropped 1 base and J dropped 3; count of bases not matched to a gene: 4. The CDR3 is 15 amino acids. This chain's CDR3 is CASSQALAGSYEQYF. Here the CDR3 DNA reads TGCGCCAGCAGCCAAGCGCTAGCGGGAAGCTACGAGCAGTACTTC.

This clone appeared once. The chain combines TRBV28 with TRBJ1-2; TRBD1 aligns across 7 bases. With 4 bases clipped from V and 7 bases from J, the junction kept 6 bases outside the gene matches. The V gene's germline CDR1 is MDHEN and CDR2 SYDVKM. The CDR3 loop spans 13 amino acids. The CDR3, as DNA: TGTGCCAGCAGTTCCCATGACAGGGCTGGCTACACCTTC. Protein: CASSSHDRAGYTF.

This clone was observed a single time. The chain links TRBV15 to TRBJ2-6, with D maybe TRBD2 (6 bases). V was shortened by 0 bases and J by 1 base, with 13 bases between the two germline ends. CDR1 and CDR2 from the germline V gene are LNHNV and YYDKDF (reference sequence). The length of the CDR3 is 18 residues. The CDR3 loop reads CATSRDTGEESGANVLTF. The DNA for the CDR3 is TGTGCCACCAGCAGAGATACGGGAGAGGAGTCTGGGGCCAACGTCCTGACTTTC. The full variable domain, in which reference TRBV15 and TRBJ2-6 provide the parts outside the CDR3, is DAMVIQNPRYQVTQFGKPVTLSCSQTLNHNVMYWYQQKSSQAPKLLFHYYDKDFNNEADTPDNFQSRRPNTSFCFLDIRSPGLGDTAMYLCATSRDTGEESGANVLTFGAGSRLTVL.

The V gene is TRBV7-2, the J gene TRBJ1-4; 7 nucleotides line up with TRBD1. CDR3 length equals 17 residues. Germline V gene data show CDR1 as SGHTA and CDR2 as FQGNSA. V lost 5 bases, J lost 0 bases, and 9 bases stayed unmatched. The CDR3 DNA is TGTGCCAGCAGCCTTAGACAGGGTAGTTCAACTAATGAAAAACTGTTTTTT. Protein: CASSLRQGSSTNEKLFF.